The 21 T cell receptor beta chains below come from one sample, sequenced in a study of shared clonotypes between healthy human individuals. Sequenced by immunoSEQ multiplex PCR; TCRdb stores in-frame clones only, minus some. Of more than 850,000 clones in the sample, around 78% were seen once. Sequenced: memory CD4+ T cells from PBMCs. The sample's subset: CD45RA-negative fraction. Every receptor here comes from a man aged 18 to 29 in good health. Some clones in this sample may be carry-over from other donors' samples.

In this sample, this clone turned up a few times. The chain couples TRBV5-6 to TRBJ1-2, with no clear D. The CDR3 length is 12 residues. Germline loops: CDR1 SGHDT, CDR2 YYEEEE. The V end lost 2 bases, the J end lost 5 bases, and 7 bases lay between the germline ends. Here the CDR3 reads CASSFGQYGYTF. The DNA of the CDR3 is TGTGCCAGCAGCTTTGGTCAATATGGCTACACCTTC.

This sequence joins TRBV19 and TRBJ1-2, with D unresolved. Trimming stripped 3 bases from V and 8 bases from J, with 13 bases between. The CDR3 extends over 13 amino acids. Germline loops: CDR1 LNHDA, CDR2 SQIVND (reference sequence). The CDR3 DNA is TGTGCCAGTAGTATTCCAGCCGGTCGGGGCTACACCTTC. Amino acid sequence: CASSIPAGRGYTF. The whole variable domain, filled in from reference TRBV19 and TRBJ1-2, reads DGGITQSPKYLFRKEGQNVTLSCEQNLNHDAMYWYRQDPGQGLRLIYYSQIVNDFQKGDIAEGYSVSREKKESFPLTVTSAQKNPTAFYLCASSIPAGRGYTFGSGTRLTVV.

The chain couples TRBV11-2 to TRBJ1-5; D uncertain. The germline gives CDR1 SGHAT, CDR2 FQNNGV. This CDR3 is built from 13 residues. V was pared by 2 bases and J by 11 bases, with 13 bases between. The CDR3 nucleotides read TGTGCCAGCAGCTTATCTCTTAGGCAGGCCCAGCATTTT. It specifies CASSLSLRQAQHF.

The chain links TRBV7-3 to TRBJ1-1; the D gene is possibly TRBD1 (5 bases). This CDR3 comprises 14 residues. CDR1 and CDR2 (germline): SGHTA, FQGTGA. V shed 3 bases and J shed 2 bases, with 10 bases lying between them. The CDR3: CASSFSQGNTEAFF. The CDR3 bases are TGTGCCAGCAGCTTTTCGCAGGGTAACACTGAAGCTTTCTTT.

The CDR3 region is CASSQDSLANTGELFF. CDR3 bases: TGCGCCAGCAGCCAAGATTCCCTGGCGAACACCGGGGAGCTGTTTTTT. The chain carries TRBV4-3 and TRBJ2-2; D is unresolved. The V and J ends lost 0 bases and 0 bases respectively, with 8 bases between them. This CDR3 contains 16 residues. CDR1 and CDR2 (germline): LGHNA, YSLEER.

This clone appeared once. The V gene is TRBV5-8, the J gene TRBJ2-5; 7 bases are a match to TRBD1. This CDR3 has 15 residues. Germline V gives CDR1 SGHTS, CDR2 YDEGEE. V shed 5 bases and J 2 bases; nucleotides not matched to a gene: 9. The CDR3 nucleotides are TGTGCCAGCAGTCCCCGGACAGGTCTACAAGAGACCCAGTACTTC. Translated, it gives CASSPRTGLQETQYF. Variable domain in full (rest from reference TRBV5-8 and TRBJ2-5): EAGVTQSPTHLIKTRGQQATLRCSPISGHTSVYWYQQALGLGLQFLLWYDEGEERNRGNFPPRFSGRQFPNYSSELNVNALELEDSALYLCASSPRTGLQETQYFGPGTRLLVL.

V is TRBV2 and J is TRBJ1-3; tentative D call: TRBD1 (5 bases). There are 14 residues in the CDR3. V dropped 4 bases and J dropped 2 bases, with 9 bases sitting between them. Germline CDR1 is SNHLY and CDR2 is FYNNEI. The CDR3 region is CASSGGPAGNTIYF. CDR3 DNA: TGTGCCAGCAGTGGGGGCCCCGCTGGAAACACCATATATTTT. Based on the CDR3 plus reference TRBV2 and TRBJ1-3, the full variable domain is EPEVTQTPSHQVTQMGQEVILRCVPISNHLYFYWYRQILGQKVEFLVSFYNNEISEKSEIFDDQFSVERPDGSNFTLKIRSTKLEDSAMYFCASSGGPAGNTIYFGEGSWLTVV.

The chain employs TRBV4-3 and TRBJ1-6; 7 nucleotides align to TRBD1. Germline V gene data show CDR1 as LGHNA and CDR2 as YSLEER. With V trimmed by 2 bases and J by 7 bases, 5 bases remained unmatched. The CDR3 runs 15 residues. The CDR3 region is CASSQPGTVNSPLHF. CDR3 nucleotide sequence: TGCGCCAGCAGCCAACCCGGGACAGTAAATTCACCCCTCCACTTT.

This chain links TRBV4-1 with TRBJ2-2, with a tentative D call TRBD2 (5 bases). Germline values: CDR1 MGHRA, CDR2 YSYEKL. The germline V and J ends were trimmed by 1 base and 7 bases, with 10 bases remaining between them. There are 14 residues in the CDR3. DNA for the CDR3: TGCGCCAGCAGCCAAGTGTACGGGGACGGGGAGCTGTTTTTT. Its translation is CASSQVYGDGELFF.

In regard to this clone: The same CDR3 can be traced to other DNA sequences in this sample. The V call is TRBV2, the J call TRBJ2-1; no definite D call. Germline V gene data show CDR1 as SNHLY and CDR2 as FYNNEI. Deletions cut 6 bases from V and 3 bases from J, with 3 bases between. The CDR3 totals 11 residues. The CDR3 nucleotides read TGTGCCAGCAGCGACTACAATGAGCAGTTCTTC. It yields the protein CASSDYNEQFF.

The chain links TRBV20-1 to TRBJ2-5, with D uncertain. The CDR3 loop spans 11 amino acids. Germline CDR1 DFQATT, CDR2 SNEGSKA (reference sequence). Trimming removed 3 bases at V and 5 bases at J, with 7 bases between. CDR3 amino acids: CSASRSETQYF. The CDR3 DNA follows: TGCAGTGCTAGCCGTAGCGAGACCCAGTACTTC.

This clone was counted a single time. This CDR3 is CASSIGSRGHGETQYF. The CDR3 nucleotides are TGTGCCAGTAGTATAGGGAGCAGGGGGCATGGAGAGACCCAGTACTTC. The chain combines TRBV19 with TRBJ2-5, with 8 nucleotides matching TRBD1. CDR3 length: 16 amino acids. CDR1 and CDR2 (germline): LNHDA, SQIVND (reference sequence). V was clipped by 1 base and J by 4 bases; unmatched bases: 8.

The genes are TRBV6-1 and TRBJ1-5; D ambiguous. Trimming removed 7 bases from V and 0 bases from J, with 13 bases in between. CDR3 length: 15 residues. Germline loops: CDR1 MNHNS, CDR2 SASEGT. The CDR3 spells CASMAGTYSNQPQHF. The CDR3 DNA is TGTGCCAGCATGGCGGGAACTTATAGCAATCAGCCCCAGCATTTT.

This rearrangement joins TRBV7-9 to TRBJ2-3, with a tentative D call TRBD1 (5 bases). Deletions cut 5 bases from V and 3 bases from J, with 15 bases between. Per the germline V gene, CDR1 is SEHNR and CDR2 is FQNEAQ (reference sequence). The CDR3 spans 15 residues. The CDR3: CASSQTIRVTDTQYF. CDR3 in DNA: TGTGCCAGCAGCCAGACCATCAGGGTAACAGATACGCAGTATTTT.

This clone was recorded once. This chain connects TRBV28 to TRBJ1-1, with TRBD1 as a possible D gene (5 bases). The CDR3 spans 15 residues. The V end lost 6 bases, the J end lost 4 bases, and 18 bases lay between the germline ends. The germline CDR1 and CDR2 sequences are MDHEN and SYDVKM. The CDR3 spells CASSHGARKGTEAFF. DNA for the CDR3: TGTGCCAGCAGCCACGGGGCCAGGAAGGGCACTGAAGCTTTCTTT.

This chain uses TRBV30 with TRBJ2-5; the D is unclear. Looked up from germline, CDR1 is GTSNPN and CDR2 is SVGIG (reference sequence). This CDR3 has 13 residues. Trimming stripped 5 bases from V and 0 bases from J, with 10 bases between. CDR3 loop: CAWELEYQETQYF. The CDR3, as DNA: TGTGCCTGGGAGTTAGAGTACCAAGAGACCCAGTACTTC. The entire variable domain, with the rest obtained from reference TRBV30 and TRBJ2-5, is as follows: SQTIHQWPATLVQPVGSPLSLECTVEGTSNPNLYWYRQAAGRGLQLLFYSVGIGQISSEVPQNLSASRPQDRQFILSSKKLLLSDSGFYLCAWELEYQETQYFGPGTRLLVL.

This chain links TRBV6-1 with TRBJ1-1; D remains ambiguous. Germline V gene lookup returns CDR1 MNHNS and CDR2 SASEGT. CDR3 length: 13 residues. The CDR3 DNA sequence: TGTGCTCTGGGAAAGGGAGGAGGCACTGAAGCTTTCTTT. Its translation: CALGKGGGTEAFF.

A note on this clone: It may be a read error: a sequence one base away is much more abundant. Other nucleotide sequences in the sample specify the same CDR3. The CDR3 DNA sequence: TGTGCCAGCTCAGGCCAAGAGACCCAGTACTTC. It specifies CASSGQETQYF. V usage is TRBV18 and J usage is TRBJ2-5, with D uncertain. The length of the CDR3 is 11 residues. CDR1 is KGHSH and CDR2 is LQKENI in the germline V gene. Between the trimmed V and J ends, which lost 5 bases and 1 base, there was a span of 2 bases.

This clone was seen a few times. This chain links TRBV19 with TRBJ2-3; D remains ambiguous. CDR3 length: 12 amino acids. The V end was cut by 3 bases, the J end by 9 bases, with 10 bases between. The germline V gene has CDR1 LNHDA and CDR2 SQIVND (reference sequence). CDR3 region: CASSIQLQTQYF. The CDR3 DNA reads TGTGCCAGTAGTATCCAGCTCCAAACGCAGTATTTT.

This chain connects TRBV5-6 to TRBJ2-7, with TRBD2 as a possible D gene (6 bases). From germline, CDR1 is SGHDT and CDR2 YYEEEE. V was cut by 3 bases and J by 0 bases, with 13 bases left in between. The CDR3 totals 15 residues. In DNA form, the CDR3 reads TGTGCCAGCAGCTCCGACGCGGGGAGCTCCTACGAGCAGTACTTC. It encodes CASSSDAGSSYEQYF. Variable domain in full (rest from reference TRBV5-6 and TRBJ2-7): DAGVTQSPTHLIKTRGQQVTLRCSPKSGHDTVSWYQQALGQGPQFIFQYYEEEERQRGNFPDRFSGHQFPNYSSELNVNALLLGDSALYLCASSSDAGSSYEQYFGPGTRLTVT.

The chain joins TRBV16 to TRBJ1-2; TRBD1 agrees at 8 bases. Germline V gene data show CDR1 as KGHSY and CDR2 as FQNENV. The V gene end was trimmed by 2 bases and the J gene end by 2 bases; junction bases not matched to a gene: 4. The CDR3 totals 15 residues. The chain's CDR3 is CASSQPTGANYGYTF. The DNA of the CDR3 is TGTGCCAGCAGCCAACCGACAGGGGCAAACTATGGCTACACCTTC.